This T cell receptor (beta chain) was documented in a study of OX40 agonist ivuxolimab in advanced cancers. Clones were read by immunoSEQ multiplex PCR, and TCRdb kept only the in-frame ones, dropping some. The sample consists of about 46,000 clones, 80% to 90% of them appearing once. The germline V and J ends were trimmed by 4 bases and 6 bases, with 8 bases remaining between them. The CDR3 sequence is 12 residues long. Per germline, CDR1 LGHNT and CDR2 FRNRAP. The sequence came from an adult with an advanced solid tumor such as melanoma, head and neck, liver or kidney cancer. Sequences were derived from CD4+ or CD8+ T cells sorted from blood, sampled in a trial of the OX40 agonist ivuxolimab. This chain links TRBV12-5 with TRBJ2-3; no definite D call. CDR3 nucleotide sequence: TGTGCTAGTGGTTATCCTGGGGATACGCAGTATTTT. Protein: CASGYPGDTQYF.